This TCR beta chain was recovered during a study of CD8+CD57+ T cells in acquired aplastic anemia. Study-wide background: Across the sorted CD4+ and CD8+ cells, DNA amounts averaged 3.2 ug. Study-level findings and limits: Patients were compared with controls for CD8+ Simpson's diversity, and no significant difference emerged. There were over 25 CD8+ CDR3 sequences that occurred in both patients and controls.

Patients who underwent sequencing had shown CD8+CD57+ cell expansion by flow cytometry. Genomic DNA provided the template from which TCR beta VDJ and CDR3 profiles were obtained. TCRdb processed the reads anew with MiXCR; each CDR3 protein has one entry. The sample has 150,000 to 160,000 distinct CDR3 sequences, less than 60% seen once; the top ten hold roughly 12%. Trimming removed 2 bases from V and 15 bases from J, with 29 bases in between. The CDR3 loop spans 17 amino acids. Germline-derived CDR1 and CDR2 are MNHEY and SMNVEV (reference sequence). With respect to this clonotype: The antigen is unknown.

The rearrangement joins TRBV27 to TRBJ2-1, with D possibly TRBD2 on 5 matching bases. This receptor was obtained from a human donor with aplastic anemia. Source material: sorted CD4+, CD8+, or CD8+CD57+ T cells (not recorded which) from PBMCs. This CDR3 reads CASSLIPSSGGPNGPFF. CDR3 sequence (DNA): TGTGCCAGCAGTTTAATCCCTAGTTCCGGCGGGCCTAATGGGCCGTTCTTC.